A selection of T cell receptor beta chains follows, all from one sample in a study. One entry per CDR3 protein, called by TCRdb with MiXCR from the 5' RACE reads. The table lists about 57,000 distinct CDR3 sequences, around 28% of them singletons. The sequenced sample was tumor-infiltrating memory CD4+ T cells sorted from the breast tumor. The receptor source for this set is a female donor with breast cancer. CDR3s include the opening cysteine and the closing phenylalanine or tryptophan. D genes are given only for firm matches. Size is omitted from some rows. Given values are once, few, many or a class for expanded clones.

>NA|few|TRBJ1-2|TRBV28
CASYRTAYGYTF
TGTGCCAGCTACAGGACGGCCTATGGCTACACCTTC
>NA|few|TRBJ1-2|TRBV28
CASSAGLVNYGYTF
TGTGCCAGCAGTGCGGGGCTCGTTAACTATGGCTACACCTTC
>NA|NA|TRBJ2-1|TRBV6-2/TRBV6-3
CASSYYGPNEQFF
TGTGCCAGCAGTTACTATGGGCCGAATGAGCAGTTCTTC
>TRBD1|few|TRBJ1-1|TRBV7-6
CASSLSPTGAGTEAFF
TGTGCCAGCAGCTTAAGCCCAACAGGGGCAGGGACTGAAGCTTTCTTT
>NA|NA|TRBJ2-5|TRBV29-1
CSVGGPGETQYF
TGCAGCGTTGGGGGGCCGGGGGAGACCCAGTACTTC
>NA|few|TRBJ1-2|TRBV20-1
CSARGGGTPGVYGYTF
TGCAGTGCTAGAGGGGGGGGAACGCCGGGGGTCTATGGCTACACCTTC
>NA|NA|TRBJ2-4|TRBV5-1
CASSLAGGNIQYF
TGCGCCAGCAGCTTAGCAGGGGGGAACATTCAGTACTTC
>NA|NA|TRBJ1-4|TRBV25-1
CASGQYATNEKLFF
TGTGCCAGCGGTCAATACGCAACTAATGAAAAACTGTTTTTT
>NA|few|TRBJ2-7|TRBV18
CASSPRGASPYEQYF
TGTGCCAGCTCACCACGTGGGGCGTCTCCCTACGAGCAGTACTTC
>NA|few|TRBJ1-1|TRBV5-1
CASSFGGGTEAFF
TGCGCCAGCAGCTTTGGGGGAGGCACTGAAGCTTTCTTT
>TRBD2|few|TRBJ2-1|TRBV28
CATGESSGRVEQFF
TGTGCCACTGGTGAGAGTAGCGGGAGGGTTGAGCAGTTCTTC
>TRBD1|NA|TRBJ2-5|TRBV5-1
CARSKQGDAETQYF
TGCGCCAGGAGCAAACAGGGGGATGCCGAGACCCAGTACTTC
>NA|NA|TRBJ1-1|TRBV3-1
CAGTTGLLNTEAFF
TGTGCCGGCACTACTGGGTTGTTGAACACTGAAGCTTTCTTT
>NA|few|TRBJ1-4|TRBV4-1
CASSAGGNNEKLFF
TGCGCCAGCAGCGCGGGGGGGAATAATGAAAAACTGTTTTTT
>TRBD2|NA|TRBJ2-1|TRBV12-3/TRBV12-4
CASSSGLAGGRYEQFF
TGTGCCAGCAGTTCCGGACTAGCGGGGGGGAGGTATGAGCAGTTCTTC
>NA|NA|TRBJ1-1|TRBV5-1
CASSLRPGDEAFF
TGCGCCAGCAGTTTGCGGCCCGGCGATGAAGCTTTCTTT
>NA|NA|TRBJ2-1|TRBV6-5
CASSYSEVFRGEQFF
TGTGCCAGCAGTTACTCGGAAGTCTTCCGGGGTGAGCAGTTCTTC
>NA|few|TRBJ2-5|TRBV5-1
CASSPRRAETQYF
TGCGCCAGCAGCCCCAGGCGGGCGGAGACCCAGTACTTC
>TRBD2|few|TRBJ2-5|TRBV7-9
CASSPLAGGTQYF
TGTGCCAGCAGCCCCCTGGCGGGAGGGACCCAGTACTTC
>NA|few|TRBJ1-1|TRBV6-6
CASSYPTLSIPGGAEAFF
TGTGCCAGCAGTTACCCGACCCTATCCATTCCCGGGGGAGCTGAAGCTTTCTTT
>NA|NA|TRBJ1-2|TRBV20-1
CSARPPGGAGPYGYTF
TGCAGTGCTAGACCCCCCGGGGGGGCCGGCCCCTATGGCTACACCTTC
>NA|NA|TRBJ1-5|TRBV9
CASSRHADYQPQHF
TGTGCCAGCAGCCGGCACGCGGATTATCAGCCCCAGCATTTT
>NA|few|TRBJ2-3|TRBV28
CASSLSGSLTQYF
TGTGCCAGCAGTTTGTCAGGCTCCCTTACGCAGTATTTT
>TRBD1|NA|TRBJ2-3|TRBV24-1
CTTSDLGDRGTDTQYF
TGTACCACCAGTGATTTGGGGGACAGGGGCACAGATACGCAGTATTTT
>NA|NA|TRBJ1-1|TRBV5-5
CASSSFSHTEAFF
TGTGCCAGCAGCTCCTTCTCCCACACTGAAGCTTTCTTT
>TRBD1|NA|TRBJ2-5|TRBV7-9
CASSLGQDAWETQYF
TGTGCCAGCAGCCTGGGACAGGATGCGTGGGAGACCCAGTACTTC
>NA|NA|TRBJ2-7|TRBV5-1
CASSPVGPFQRNEQYF
TGCGCCAGCAGCCCGGTCGGGCCCTTTCAAAGGAACGAGCAGTACTTC
>TRBD2|NA|TRBJ2-2|TRBV7-7
CASSPLAGANTGELFF
TGTGCTAGCAGCCCGCTAGCGGGAGCGAACACCGGGGAGCTGTTTTTT
>TRBD1|NA|TRBJ1-6|TRBV2
CASSSGTGGSPLHF
TGTGCCAGCAGTTCCGGGACAGGGGGTTCACCCCTCCACTTT
>TRBD2|few|TRBJ2-3|TRBV12-3/TRBV12-4
CASSFMSGGDTDTQYF
TGTGCCAGCAGTTTTATGAGCGGGGGGGACACAGATACGCAGTATTTT
>TRBD1|NA|TRBJ1-1|TRBV3-1
CASRQGQGAAFF
TGTGCCAGCAGGCAAGGCCAGGGGGCGGCTTTCTTT
>TRBD2|few|TRBJ2-1|TRBV10-1
CASSTGAGGWNEQFF
TGCGCCAGCAGTACCGGAGCGGGAGGCTGGAATGAGCAGTTCTTC
>NA|NA|TRBJ1-5|TRBV7-2
CASSESINQPQHF
TGTGCCAGCAGCGAATCCATCAATCAGCCCCAGCATTTT
>TRBD2|NA|TRBJ2-5|TRBV27
CASSWLAGGETQYF
TGTGCCAGCAGTTGGCTAGCGGGAGGTGAGACCCAGTACTTC
>TRBD1|NA|TRBJ1-1|TRBV3-1
CASSLWDRPSEAFF
TGTGCCAGCAGCCTTTGGGACAGGCCGTCTGAAGCTTTCTTT
>TRBD1|NA|TRBJ1-1|TRBV6-5
CASSSTRTGSGTEAFF
TGTGCCAGCAGTTCGACCCGGACAGGGTCGGGCACTGAAGCTTTCTTT
>TRBD1|NA|TRBJ2-3|TRBV20-1
CSAVDRGEADTQYF
TGCAGTGCTGTGGACAGGGGGGAGGCAGATACGCAGTATTTT
>TRBD1|NA|TRBJ2-7|TRBV7-2
CASSLVDRGVVEQYF
TGTGCCAGCAGCTTAGTTGACAGGGGAGTGGTCGAGCAGTACTTC
>TRBD2|few|TRBJ2-5|TRBV6-1
CASNPAGGGETQYF
TGTGCCAGCAACCCAGCGGGGGGAGGCGAGACCCAGTACTTC
>NA|NA|TRBJ2-3|TRBV27
CASSFRGVTDTQYF
TGTGCCAGCAGTTTTAGGGGGGTCACAGATACGCAGTATTTT